This entry concerns a single T cell receptor beta chain. The junction does not match germline at one end; this may be a read error. The source of the sample is a study of shared clonotypes between healthy human individuals. Study information: Used for every donor were three CD4 naive, three CD4 memory, two CD8 naive and one CD8 memory plate.

Germline loops: CDR1 MNHNS, CDR2 SASEGT. The CDR3 has 14 amino acids. Profiling relied on immunoSEQ multiplex PCR, and the TCRdb table lists in-frame clones only, not all of them. The sample has under 1,100,000 clones, about 75% seen once. This TCR was sampled from a man aged 18-30 years in good health. Sequenced sample: memory CD4+ T cells sorted from blood. This sample's subset: CD45RA-negative fraction. The gene calls are TRBV6-1 and TRBJ1-3; D uncertain. The CDR3 region is CASREGPPGNTIYF. The CDR3 DNA reads TGTGCCAGCAGGGAAGGGCCCCCTGGAAACACCATATATTTT.